This TCR beta chain was captured in a study of T cell repertoires in cytomegalovirus infection. This clonotype turned up a few times. The V gene's germline CDR1 is KGHDR and CDR2 SFDVKD. J was trimmed by 4 bases and V by 4 bases; bases with no gene match: 5. The CDR3 totals 15 residues. A single record per CDR3 protein comes from TCRdb applying MiXCR to the reads. The sample includes 400,000 to 550,000 distinct CDR3 sequences, about 11% of them seen just once. This sequence originates from a human donor in good health (CMV status not recorded). Some clones in this sample may be carry-over from other donors' samples. V and J are TRBV24-1 and TRBJ1-4, with 7 bases fitting TRBD1. Sequencing was performed on PBMCs. CDR3 DNA sequence: TGTGCCACCAGTGACCCGGGACAGTATAATGAAAAACTGTTTTTT. Amino acid sequence: CATSDPGQYNEKLFF.